The 8 T cell receptor beta chains in this list originate from one sample, sequenced in a study of T cells after posttransplantation cyclophosphamide. Methotrexate plus calcineurin inhibitor accompanied controls' myeloablative marrow transplants; sampling was 1 year later. Assay: immunoSEQ multiplex PCR; the TCRdb copy retains only in-frame clones and omits some. The table lists more than 15,000 clones, around 87% of them singletons, with around 4% in the top ten. The material was PBMCs, obtained after an allogeneic stem cell transplant with a calcineurin inhibitor and methotrexate. The source is a male patient between 45 and 59 years old who received an allogeneic stem cell transplant from an unrelated donor, was CMV-positive, and had chronic GVHD only. Part of the T cells may come from the graft donor.

This chain uses TRBV28 with TRBJ2-1, with TRBD2 identical over 7 bases. The CDR3 totals 15 residues. Germline V gene data show CDR1 as MDHEN and CDR2 as SYDVKM. The V segment lost 5 bases and the J segment 4 bases; nucleotides outside the gene matches: 8. CDR3 nucleotides: TGTGCCAGCAGTGGCGGGAGAGGTGGATACAATGAGCAGTTCTTC. The encoded protein is CASSGGRGGYNEQFF.

This chain links TRBV11-2 with TRBJ1-4; D may be TRBD1 (6 bases). The CDR3 has 18 amino acids. CDR1 is SGHAT, CDR2 FQNNGV, per germline. With 4 bases removed from V and 3 bases from J, the gap between germline ends came to 21 bases. As DNA, the CDR3 is TGTGCCAGCAGCTCATCGGGGGGCCGAAGCGTTGCTAATGAAAAACTGTTTTTT. Translated, it gives CASSSSGGRSVANEKLFF.

The chain employs TRBV18 and TRBJ2-4; 7 bases agree with TRBD1. The CDR3 extends over 14 amino acids. The junction had 8 bases not matched to a gene; V was cut back by 4 bases and J by 8 bases. Germline assignment: CDR1 KGHSH and CDR2 LQKENI. CDR3 in DNA: TGTGCCAGCTCACAACAGGGGTATCTGGACATTCAGTACTTC. This codes for CASSQQGYLDIQYF.

This rearrangement joins TRBV5-1 to TRBJ1-1; possible D gene TRBD1, 5 bases. CDR1 SGHRS and CDR2 YFSETQ come from the germline V gene. The CDR3 is made up of 15 amino acids. V gave up 3 bases and J gave up 1 base, with 13 bases separating them. CDR3 in DNA: TGCGCCAGCAGCTGGGGGGGGACCGGGAACACTGAAGCTTTCTTT. This sequence encodes CASSWGGTGNTEAFF.

CDR3 sequence: CASADRGVGELFF. The CDR3 region has the DNA TGTGCCAGCGCGGACAGGGGGGTCGGGGAGCTGTTTTTT. The chain is built from TRBV5-4 and TRBJ2-2; TRBD1 matches 10 bases. The trim removed 7 bases at V and 7 bases at J, leaving 4 bases unmatched. The CDR3 has 13 residues. The germline gives CDR1 SGHNT, CDR2 YYREEE (reference sequence). Complete variable domain (other parts from reference TRBV5-4 and TRBJ2-2): ETGVTQSPTHLIKTRGQQVTLRCSSQSGHNTVSWYQQALGQGPQFIFQYYREEENGRGNFPPRFSGLQFPNYSSELNVNALELDDSALYLCASADRGVGELFFGEGSRLTVL.

In this sample, this clone turned up once. The chain combines TRBV6-5 with TRBJ1-1; 8 bases are shared with TRBD1. Germline lookup yields CDR1 MNHEY and CDR2 SVGAGI. The CDR3 has 16 residues. The V segment lost 0 bases and the J segment 0 bases; nucleotides outside the gene matches: 3. The DNA of the CDR3 is TGTGCCAGCAGTTACTCAACAGGGGGAGTGAACACTGAAGCTTTCTTT. Residues: CASSYSTGGVNTEAFF.

This clone has just a few counts. V and J are TRBV10-3 and TRBJ1-1; a possible D gene is TRBD1 (6 bases). In germline, CDR1 is ENHRY, CDR2 SYGVKD. V was trimmed by 10 bases and J by 2 bases, leaving 14 bases between them. The length of the CDR3 is 13 residues. CDR3 sequence reads: CATLAGGNTEAFF. The DNA for the CDR3 is TGTGCCACCTTAGCGGGGGGCAACACTGAAGCTTTCTTT.

This chain uses TRBV2 with TRBJ2-2; 8 bases agree with TRBD1. The germline V gene encodes CDR1 SNHLY and CDR2 FYNNEI. CDR3 length: 16 residues. The V and J ends lost 0 bases and 5 bases, in that order; junction bases with no gene match: 5. CDR3 coding DNA: TGTGCCAGCAGTGAAGCGCTTACAGGGGGTACCGGGGAGCTGTTTTTT. Translating gives CASSEALTGGTGELFF.